The 4 T cell receptor beta chains reported below all come from one sample, sequenced in a study of regulatory T cells in long-lasting Graves disease. Noted time point: newly diagnosed GD, antithyroid drugs for less than 3 months. Preparation of the TCR library used RNA extracted from PBMCs. According to the study, TCR beta libraries were built with iRepertoire HTBI primers and CDR3-region Arm-PCR. A single record per CDR3 protein comes from TCRdb applying MiXCR to the multiplex PCR reads. The sample has approximately 400,000 distinct CDR3 sequences, approximately 15% seen once. The data were also submitted as part of a second study, on T cells in Graves' hyperthyroidism and ophthalmopathy.

The sequencing used peripheral blood mononuclear cells (PBMCs), collected at new diagnosis, from a patient treated with antithyroid drugs. The receptors were sampled from a woman under 40 with Graves disease.

The gene calls are TRBV27 and TRBJ2-3, with D tentatively TRBD2 (6 bases). Looked up from germline, CDR1 is MNHEY and CDR2 is SMNVEV (reference sequence). This CDR3 has 16 residues. The V and J ends lost 6 bases and 0 bases respectively, with 16 bases between them. The chain's CDR3 is CASSRKPGTSTDTQYF. CDR3 in DNA: TGTGCCAGCAGCAGGAAACCCGGGACTAGCACAGATACGCAGTATTTT.

The chain couples TRBV20-1 to TRBJ2-3; TRBD2 aligns across 16 bases. Looked up from germline, CDR1 is DFQATT and CDR2 is SNEGSKA (reference sequence). J lost 6 bases, V lost 7 bases, and 28 bases had no gene match. This CDR3 comprises 22 residues. CDR3 nucleotides: TGCAGTGTTCCGCCCCCCGCCGCCGGGACTAGCGGGAGGGCCATCGATTGGGATACGCAGTATTTT. Its translation: CSVPPPAAGTSGRAIDWDTQYF.

The table lists this clonotype with many counts. V and J are TRBV28 and TRBJ2-1; perhaps D is TRBD1 or TRBD2 (6 bases each). The CDR3 is made up of 17 amino acids. Trimming took off 6 bases at V and 0 bases at J, with 18 bases between the two ends. Germline V gives CDR1 MDHEN, CDR2 SYDVKM. DNA for the CDR3: TGTGCCAGCAGCCTCATGGCCAAGGGGGGCTCCTACAATGAGCAGTTCTTC. Amino acids: CASSLMAKGGSYNEQFF.

This clonotype was seen repeatedly, ten times or more. V is TRBV7-2 and J is TRBJ1-6; D uncertain. V was clipped by 1 base and J by 10 bases, with 11 bases between them. This CDR3 contains 14 residues. The germline gives CDR1 SGHTA, CDR2 FQGNSA. DNA of the CDR3: TGTGCCAGCAGCTTAGAAAAAGGAAGATCACCCCTCCACTTT. The encoded protein is CASSLEKGRSPLHF.